This T cell receptor (beta chain) stems from a study of shared clonotypes between healthy human individuals (TCRdb year 2020). The study in broad terms: Three men and a couple of women, aged 18 to 49 years, made up the cohort. For each donor, CD4 naive and CD4 memory were each run on three plates, CD8 naive on two plates, and CD8 memory on one plate. The study deeply sequenced blood TCR repertoires of 5 or 6 healthy adults to estimate repertoire size and the extent of clonotype sharing between individuals. Different laboratories and diverse techniques were used to prepare libraries and sequence TCR repertoires, to increase sequencing depth and limit assay-specific biases. Leukapheresis yielded between about 0.9 and 9 billion PBMCs per donor.

Via the germline V gene (reference sequence), CDR1 is SEHNR and CDR2 FQNEAQ. V is cut by 9 bases and J by 1 base, and the space between the germline ends is 7 bases. The cysteine opens and the phenylalanine closes a CDR3 of 12 amino acids. The entry retains the CDR3 DNA only, 36 bases that are in frame from base 1. The investigation overall reported the following: Compared with non-shared clonotypes, the clonotypes found in all four sorted-subset donors had higher generation probabilities. Even with the large sequencing depth, rarefaction of the sorted-subset datasets indicated that sequencing was incomplete. The small number of donors limited the genetic and exposure-history diversity represented. Sharing across several donors was observed for around 4.8% of naive CD4, about 3.2% of naive CD8, 2% to 2.5% of memory CD4, and about 0.39% of memory CD8 clonotypes. Pairwise subsampling led to the expectation that sequencing depth would affect the degree of clonotype sharing among donors. Estimated clonotype richness was generally larger for naive than for memory subsets. Sampling was restricted to blood, and TCR repertoires in tissue are likely to differ from TCR repertoires in blood.

Of note for this clone: Its antigen remains undetermined. No base quality information exists; no much larger clone differs at one position.

The donors were healthy, HIV-negative adults who had no recently reported acute infections or vaccinations. Every donor was a Caucasian adult living in Nashville, Tennessee, USA. CD4+ T cells were enriched by magnetic negative selection; naive cells were then positively selected on CD45RA, and the negative fraction formed the memory subset. Blood was collected by leukapheresis, and PBMCs were isolated by Ficoll-Histopaque density gradient centrifugation and then cryopreserved in liquid nitrogen vapor phase. Purity and quantity of every magnetically sorted T cell population were checked by analytical flow cytometry. Each sorted fraction had its genomic DNA isolated and then quantified by UV absorbance on a Nanodrop 2000c. TCR CDR3 regions were amplified from genomic DNA by multiplex PCR using the deep immunoSEQ assay. Extracted genomic DNA from each cell subset was spread evenly across all wells of several immunoSEQ 96-well plates, with each plate serving as a replicate. For sorted subsets, about 200 ng genomic DNA, equal to tens of thousands of T cell genomes, was loaded into each replicate PCR. Purified libraries were quantified with a Qubit 3.0 fluorometer, sized on a Bioanalyzer 2100, and re-quantified with the KAPA Library Quantification kit. A separate single-read 150-cycle Illumina NextSeq 550 flow cell was used to sequence each immunoSEQ 96-well plate. As for the original processing: The immunoSEQ output contained only junctional sequences without quality scores, so filtering could not match that applied to full-length reads. To assign V/J genes and CDR3, sequences were annotated using PyIR, a Python wrapper for IgBLAST v1.9, with IMGT germline references. Reads were filtered out if the reads had weak V/J assignments (E-value above 1e-6), no CDR3, stop codons, out-of-frame junctions, or ambiguous translated residues. V3J clonotypes were defined as sequences sharing the same inferred V gene, J gene, and CDR3 amino acid sequence. The percentage overlap between two repertoires was calculated by dividing the number of shared unique clonotypes by the size of the smaller repertoire. Repertoire richness was assessed with RTK rarefaction, the Chao1 estimator, and Recon v2.1 estimates of unobserved clonotypes. Generation probabilities for all TCRbeta clonotypes obtained by the gDNA method from a handful of donors were computed using OLGA. The source is immuneACCESS, and TCRdb retained only in-frame sequences with V and J called. Part of the clones is not carried over; for the studies checked, unresolved V genes explain less than half of this, and the remainder is unexplained. D and trimming were read from the DNA, whereas the V and J calls and clone size are those reported in that table. Across this sample there are 2 million to 2.5 million clones, with roughly 95% seen only once. The top ten hold 0.13% of the sample.

What was sequenced was naive CD4+ T cells sorted from blood. What the cell subset or site label conveys for this sample: CD45RA+ positively selected. This clonotype originated in a man between 18 and 29 years old in good health. Here the chain combines TRBV7-9 and TRBJ1-5, with the D gene uncertain. In nucleotide form, the sequence is TGTGCCAGTTCGCCGAGCAATCAGCCCCAGCATTTT. This is translated as CASSPSNQPQHF. The full variable domain, completed from the reference TRBV7-9 and TRBJ1-5 proteins outside the CDR3, reads DTGVSQNPRHKITKRGQNVTFRCDPISEHNRLYWYRQTLGQGPEFLTYFQNEAQLEKSRLLSDRFSAERPKGSFSTLEIQRTEQGDSAMYLCASSPSNQPQHFGDGTRLSIL.